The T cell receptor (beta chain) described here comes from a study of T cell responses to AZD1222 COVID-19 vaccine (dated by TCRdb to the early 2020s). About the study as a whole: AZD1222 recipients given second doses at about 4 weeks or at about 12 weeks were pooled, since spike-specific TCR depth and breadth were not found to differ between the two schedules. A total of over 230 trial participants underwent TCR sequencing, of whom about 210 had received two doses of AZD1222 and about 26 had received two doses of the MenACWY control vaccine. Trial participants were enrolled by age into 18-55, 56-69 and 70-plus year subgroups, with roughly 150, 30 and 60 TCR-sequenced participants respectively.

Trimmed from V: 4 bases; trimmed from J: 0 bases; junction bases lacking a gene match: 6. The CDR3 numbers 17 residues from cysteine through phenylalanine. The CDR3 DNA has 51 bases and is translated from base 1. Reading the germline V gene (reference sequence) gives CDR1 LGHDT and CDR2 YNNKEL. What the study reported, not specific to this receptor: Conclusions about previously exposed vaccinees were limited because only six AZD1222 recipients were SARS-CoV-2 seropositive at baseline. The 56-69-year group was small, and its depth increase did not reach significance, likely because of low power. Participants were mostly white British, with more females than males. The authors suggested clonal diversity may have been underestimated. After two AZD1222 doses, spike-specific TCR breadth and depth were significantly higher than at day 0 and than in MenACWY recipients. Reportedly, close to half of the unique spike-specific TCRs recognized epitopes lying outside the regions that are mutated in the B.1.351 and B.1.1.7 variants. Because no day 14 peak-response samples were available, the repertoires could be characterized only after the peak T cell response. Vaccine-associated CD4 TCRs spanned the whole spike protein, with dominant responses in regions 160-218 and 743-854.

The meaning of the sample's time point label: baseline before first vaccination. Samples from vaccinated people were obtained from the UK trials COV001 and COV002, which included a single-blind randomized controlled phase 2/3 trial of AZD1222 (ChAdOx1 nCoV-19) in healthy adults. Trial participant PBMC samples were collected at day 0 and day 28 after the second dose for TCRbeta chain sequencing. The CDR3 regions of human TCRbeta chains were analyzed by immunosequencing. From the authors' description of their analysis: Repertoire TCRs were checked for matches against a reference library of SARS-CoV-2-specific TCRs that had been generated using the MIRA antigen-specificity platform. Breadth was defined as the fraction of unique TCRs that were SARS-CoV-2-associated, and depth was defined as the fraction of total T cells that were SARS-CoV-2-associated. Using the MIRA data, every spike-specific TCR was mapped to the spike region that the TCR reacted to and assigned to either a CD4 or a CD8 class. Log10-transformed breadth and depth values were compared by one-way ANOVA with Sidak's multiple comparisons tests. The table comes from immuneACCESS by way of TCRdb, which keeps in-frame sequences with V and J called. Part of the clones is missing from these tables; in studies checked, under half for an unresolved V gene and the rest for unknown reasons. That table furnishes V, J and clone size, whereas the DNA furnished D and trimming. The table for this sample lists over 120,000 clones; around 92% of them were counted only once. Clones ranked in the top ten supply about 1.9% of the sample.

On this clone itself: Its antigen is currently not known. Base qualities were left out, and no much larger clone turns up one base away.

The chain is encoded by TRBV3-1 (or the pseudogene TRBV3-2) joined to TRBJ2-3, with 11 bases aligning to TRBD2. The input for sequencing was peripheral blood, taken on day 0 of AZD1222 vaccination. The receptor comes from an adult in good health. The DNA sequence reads TGTGCCAGCAGCCTGGCCGGGACTAGCGGTAGCACAGATACGCAGTATTTT. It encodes CASSLAGTSGSTDTQYF.